One sample yielded the 4 T cell receptor beta chains listed below, sequenced in a study of control samples from healthy donors and cancer patients. The method was immunoSEQ multiplex PCR; TCRdb's version includes in-frame clones alone and lacks a portion of them. The data contain 110,000 to 150,000 clones, 75% to 90% of them singletons. Sequenced material: blood. These receptor sequences come from a man in his thirties or forties in good health.

This chain links TRBV27 with TRBJ2-7; TRBD2 matches 14 bases. The CDR3 length is 17 residues. V lost 4 bases, J lost 5 bases, and 10 bases stayed unmatched. The V gene's germline CDR1 is MNHEY and CDR2 SMNVEV (reference sequence). CDR3 nucleotides: TGTGCCAGCAGTTCTTTCTACGGGACTAGCGGGAGCCACGAGCAGTACTTC. Translated, it gives CASSSFYGTSGSHEQYF.

The genes are TRBV19 and TRBJ1-2; D gene ambiguous. V lost 7 bases, J lost 4 bases, and 16 bases lay in between. CDR1 is LNHDA and CDR2 is SQIVND in the germline V gene (reference sequence). The CDR3 contains 14 residues. CDR3 amino acids: CASIPARRSYGYTF. The CDR3 nucleotides read TGTGCCAGTATCCCGGCACGGAGGTCCTATGGCTACACCTTC.

J is TRBJ1-4 and V is TRBV5-4; D remains ambiguous. Germline V lookup: CDR1 SGHNT, CDR2 YYREEE (reference sequence). The CDR3 is 13 residues long. Trimming left V 1 base short and J 3 bases short, with 4 bases between. CDR3 nucleotide sequence: TGTGCCAGCAGCTTGACGGCTAATGAAAAACTGTTTTTT. Translated, it gives CASSLTANEKLFF.

This clone was observed a few times. The gene calls are TRBV6-5 and TRBJ1-1, with D perhaps matching TRBD1 (6 bases). Germline-derived CDR1 and CDR2 are MNHEY and SVGAGI. This CDR3 is built from 15 residues. V lost 6 bases, J lost 1 base, and 15 bases lay in between. The CDR3 DNA reads TGTGCCAGCAGAGTCGACGGGGGGCGGAACACTGAAGCTTTCTTT. The encoded protein is CASRVDGGRNTEAFF.